This T cell receptor beta chain emerged from a study of shared clonotypes between healthy human individuals. Across the study: Participating donors consisted of two women and a few men aged 18 to 49. Overall study findings and caveats: Naive subsets usually exceeded memory subsets in estimated richness.

Worth noting for this clone: Its antigen is not known.

The naive CD8 population came from CD45RO-negative cells selected for CCR7, without terminally differentiated effector memory CD45RA+ cells. In the original workflow: Junction-only sequences without quality scores were provided by ImmunoSEQ, so filtering was different. The table came from immunoSEQ multiplex PCR; TCRdb's copy has only in-frame clones and leaves some out. V, J and clone size reflect that table, while D and trimming were determined from the DNA. The profile covers 600,000 or so clones, with around 95% appearing a single time and approximately 0.11% taken by the ten largest. Germline CDR1 reads MNHEY; CDR2 reads SMNVEV (reference sequence). Trimming removed 4 bases from V and 0 bases from J, with 14 bases in between. The CDR3 consists of 16 residues.

Sequenced: naive CD8+ T cells sorted from blood. The chain couples TRBV27 to TRBJ2-3; D is possibly TRBD1 (6 bases). This sequence was found in a woman under 40 in good health. For the CDR3, the DNA is TGTGCCAGCAGTTCGCCGCGGACAGCTAGCACAGATACGCAGTATTTT. Protein sequence: CASSSPRTASTDTQYF.